These 32 T cell receptor beta chains came from one sample sequenced in a study of T cells in women clearing cervical HPV infection. Method: immunoSEQ multiplex PCR; TCRdb's copy keeps in-frame clones and lacks some. Recorded for this sample: 19,000 or so clones. The sequenced sample consisted of blood buffy coat. The receptors stem from a woman aged 18 to 75 with a cervical HPV16 infection that either progressed to CIN3+ or cleared (not recorded which).

About this clone: The CDR3 end is not reached by the read, which stops 3 residues before it; the germline J gene fills it in. The V and J genes are TRBV20-1 and TRBJ1-6; TRBD1 is a possible D gene (6 bases). V was pared by 2 bases and J by 7 bases, with 9 bases between. Germline V gives CDR1 DFQATT, CDR2 SNEGSKA (reference sequence). This CDR3 is built from 13 residues. CDR3 DNA (partial): TGCAGTGCTAGATACAGGGACAATTCACCC. This sequence encodes CSARYRDNSP. The whole CDR3 is CSARYRDNSPLHF.

About this clone: With the read ending 3 residues before the CDR3 end, the germline J gene is used to fill in that end. The chain uses TRBV19 and TRBJ2-7; no reliable D call. The germline V gene encodes CDR1 LNHDA and CDR2 SQIVND (reference sequence). Trimming pared 0 bases from V and 2 bases from J, leaving 14 bases between. This CDR3 is 16 amino acids long. CDR3 DNA, as far as it was read: TGTGCCAGTAGTATAGAGTCTTCCAAAGGCACCTACGAG. Protein sequence: CASSIESSKGTYE. The whole CDR3 protein is CASSIESSKGTYEQYF.

With respect to this clone: The read halts 3 residues ahead of the CDR3 end, with the missing end drawn from the germline J gene. The chain carries TRBV29-1 and TRBJ2-3; D unresolved. Germline V gene lookup returns CDR1 SQVTM and CDR2 ANQGSEA. V was trimmed by 4 bases and J by 4 bases, leaving 18 bases between them. This CDR3 contains 15 residues. This CDR3 is CSVGIGQAGADTQYF. CDR3 DNA (partial): TGCAGCGTTGGCATTGGCCAGGCAGGCGCAGATACG.

With respect to this clone: The read gets to within 3 residues of the CDR3 end, and the germline J gene fills in the rest. This rearrangement joins TRBV30 to TRBJ2-1; no clear D gene. From germline, CDR1 is GTSNPN and CDR2 SVGIG (reference sequence). V dropped 2 bases and J dropped 5 bases, with 4 bases sitting between them. This CDR3 region has 11 residues. The CDR3 here is CAWSLNNEQFF. Incomplete CDR3 DNA: TGTGCCTGGAGTCTTAACAATGAG.

Concerning this clone itself: The observed sequence ends 3 residues before the CDR3 terminus, with the missing tail filled in from the germline J gene. This chain joins TRBV5-6 and TRBJ1-2; D gene ambiguous. CDR3 length: 15 amino acids. The V gene's germline CDR1 is SGHDT and CDR2 YYEEEE. V lost 2 bases and J lost 5, with 16 bases in between. This chain's CDR3 is CASSFPMTSSYGYTF. The CDR3 DNA, read in part, is TGTGCCAGCAGCTTCCCTATGACAAGCTCTTATGGC.

To note about this clone: The read terminates 3 residues ahead of where the CDR3 ends, so the germline J gene completes it. The chain recombines TRBV19 with TRBJ1-1, with D hard to call. Germline CDR1 reads LNHDA; CDR2 reads SQIVND (reference sequence). This CDR3 has 13 residues. V was trimmed by 5 bases and J by 0 bases, leaving 7 bases between them. CDR3 region: CASSSLMNTEAFF. The CDR3 DNA, read in part, is TGTGCCAGTAGTTCACTGATGAACACTGAA.

As concerns this clone: The sequenced fragment ends 3 residues before the CDR3 boundary, so the rest is inferred from the germline J gene. This rearrangement joins TRBV30 to TRBJ1-6; D is undetermined. This CDR3 is built from 13 residues. Per the germline V gene, CDR1 is GTSNPN and CDR2 is SVGIG (reference sequence). Trimming stripped 2 bases from V and 8 bases from J, with 10 bases between. The CDR3 is CAWSLAEDSPLHF. Incomplete CDR3 DNA: TGTGCCTGGAGTTTGGCGGAAGATTCACCC.

On this clone itself: The CDR3 is cut off 3 residues early in the read; its end comes from the germline J gene. The chain carries TRBV11-2 and TRBJ2-2; 7 bases match TRBD1. With 5 bases clipped from V and 1 base from J, the junction kept 1 base outside the gene matches. The V gene's germline CDR1 is SGHAT and CDR2 FQNNGV. The CDR3 runs 14 residues. The CDR3 DNA, read in part, is TGTGCCAGCAGCACAGGGGTGAACACCGGGGAG. It specifies CASSTGVNTGE. The whole CDR3 sequence reads CASSTGVNTGELFF.

To note about this clone: The sequenced fragment ends 3 residues before the CDR3 boundary, so the rest is inferred from the germline J gene. The chain couples TRBV5-6 to TRBJ2-1, with TRBD2 matching over 10 bases. The J segment lost 2 bases and the V segment lost 3 bases, leaving 2 bases of the junction unmatched. Germline CDR1 is SGHDT and CDR2 is YYEEEE. The CDR3 is made up of 15 amino acids. The CDR3 spells CASSSGTSAYNEQFF. Partial CDR3 DNA: TGTGCCAGCAGCTCCGGGACTAGCGCCTACAATGAG. Looking up the rest from reference TRBV5-6 and TRBJ2-1 gives the full variable domain: DAGVTQSPTHLIKTRGQQVTLRCSPKSGHDTVSWYQQALGQGPQFIFQYYEEEERQRGNFPDRFSGHQFPNYSSELNVNALLLGDSALYLCASSSGTSAYNEQFFGPGTRLTVL.

For this clone: The read terminates 3 residues before the CDR3 end, so the remaining end is supplied by the germline J gene. The gene calls are TRBV20-1 and TRBJ2-5; TRBD1 might be the D (5 bases). V was trimmed by 3 bases and J by 2 bases, leaving 10 bases between them. This CDR3 is 13 amino acids long. Germline values: CDR1 DFQATT, CDR2 SNEGSKA (reference sequence). Incomplete CDR3 DNA: TGCAGTGCTAGTAAAAACAGGCAAGAGACC. Translated, it gives CSASKNRQET. The full CDR3 reads CSASKNRQETQYF.

A note on this clone: A read error may produce the germline difference seen at one junction end. The read terminates 3 residues before the CDR3 end, so the remaining end is supplied by the germline J gene. The rearrangement links TRBV4-2 to TRBJ2-2; 10 nucleotides line up with TRBD2. Germline V gene lookup returns CDR1 LGHNA and CDR2 YNFKEQ. This CDR3 contains 17 residues. The CDR3 sequence: CASSQEGLAERTGELFF. Partial CDR3 DNA: TGCGCCAGCAGCCAAGAAGGACTAGCGGAGAGGACCGGGGAG.

Details on this clone: The CDR3 goes on 3 residues after the read ends, and that part is filled in from the germline J gene. The chain has TRBV5-6 and TRBJ1-6; 7 positions agree with TRBD1. Unmatched junction bases numbered 7, after V lost 3 bases and J lost 7 bases. The CDR3 is made up of 15 amino acids. Looked up from germline, CDR1 is SGHDT and CDR2 is YYEEEE. CDR3 loop: CASSWRRGLNSPLHF. Partial CDR3 DNA: TGTGCCAGCAGCTGGCGGAGGGGGCTGAATTCACCC.

With regard to this clone: The sequenced fragment ends 3 residues before the CDR3 boundary, so the rest is inferred from the germline J gene. The chain couples TRBV7-3 to TRBJ1-2, with 8 bases that match TRBD1. Germline assignment: CDR1 SGHTA and CDR2 FQGTGA. The CDR3 totals 15 residues. V shed 2 bases, J shed 4 bases, and the junction held 6 bases outside the gene matches. CDR3 sequence reads: CASSLGQGASYGYTF. The part of the CDR3 DNA that was read is TGTGCCAGCAGCTTAGGTCAGGGGGCTAGCTATGGC.

On this clone: The observed sequence ends 3 residues before the CDR3 terminus, with the missing tail filled in from the germline J gene. The chain combines TRBV27 with TRBJ2-7; TRBD2 agrees at 13 bases. V shed 7 bases, J shed 4 bases, and the junction held 4 bases outside the gene matches. The CDR3 runs 14 residues. Germline-derived CDR1 and CDR2 are MNHEY and SMNVEV (reference sequence). This CDR3 is CASTGTSGDYEQYF. Partial CDR3 DNA: TGTGCCAGCACCGGGACTAGCGGGGATTACGAG.

Worth noting for this clone: The read gets to within 3 residues of the CDR3 end, and the germline J gene fills in the rest. This chain joins TRBV18 and TRBJ1-6; a weak D match, TRBD1 (5 bases). Trimming took 6 bases from V and 8 from J, leaving 14 bases between them. CDR1 and CDR2 from the germline V gene are KGHSH and LQKENI. The CDR3 is made up of 14 amino acids. The sequenced CDR3 bases are TGTGCCAGCTCGCCAACAGGCTGGGATTCACCC. Its protein product is CASSPTGWDSP. The full CDR3 is CASSPTGWDSPLHF.

The sequenced CDR3 bases are TGTGCCAGTAGTATAGGTCAGAATAGCAATCAGCCC. This sequence encodes CASSIGQNSNQP. The whole CDR3 sequence reads CASSIGQNSNQPQHF. The chain combines TRBV19 with TRBJ1-5; no clear D. The read halts 3 residues ahead of the CDR3 end, with the missing end drawn from the germline J gene. In germline, CDR1 is LNHDA, CDR2 SQIVND (reference sequence). Deletions cut 1 base from V and 0 bases from J, with 7 bases between. This CDR3 is built from 15 residues.

On this clone: The read gets to within 3 residues of the CDR3 end, and the germline J gene fills in the rest. V usage is TRBV9 and J usage is TRBJ2-3, with 9 bases identical to TRBD2. The CDR3 extends over 15 amino acids. The J segment lost 1 base and the V segment lost 2 bases, leaving 2 bases of the junction unmatched. Germline CDR1 SGDLS, CDR2 YYNGEE. Partial CDR3 DNA: TGTGCCAGCAGCGTGCGGGAGGGAGGCACAGATACG. Amino acid sequence: CASSVREGGTDT. The entire CDR3 reads CASSVREGGTDTQYF.

Of note for this clone: The missing CDR3 end, 3 residues past where the read stops, is filled in from the germline J gene. V is TRBV19 and J is TRBJ2-1; D possibly corresponds to TRBD2 (6 bases). The CDR3 consists of 15 residues. Trimming stripped 3 bases from V and 7 bases from J, with 16 bases between. Per germline, CDR1 LNHDA and CDR2 SQIVND (reference sequence). The CDR3 sequence is CASSMAGSHRNEQFF. The CDR3 DNA, read in part, is TGTGCCAGTAGTATGGCGGGGTCTCACAGGAATGAG.

CDR3 DNA (partial): TGTGCCAGCAGCATTCCGGGACAGGGTTATGGC. Its translation is CASSIPGQGYG. The whole CDR3 protein is CASSIPGQGYGYTF. The genes are TRBV5-6 and TRBJ1-2; 9 nucleotides match TRBD1. The CDR3 end falls 3 residues outside the read, so it is completed with the germline J gene. This CDR3 spans 14 amino acids. V gave up 4 bases and J gave up 5 bases; unmatched junction bases: 6. Germline loops: CDR1 SGHDT, CDR2 YYEEEE.

For this clone: The CDR3 end is not reached by the read, which stops 3 residues before it; the germline J gene fills it in. This rearrangement joins TRBV5-1 to TRBJ1-2, with TRBD1 matching 7 bases. The CDR3 runs to 14 residues. J lost 4 bases, V lost 0 bases, and 3 bases had no gene match. The germline CDR1 and CDR2 sequences are SGHRS and YFSETQ. The CDR3 reads CASSLGTGAYGYTF. The sequenced CDR3 bases are TGCGCCAGCAGCTTGGGAACAGGGGCCTATGGC.

Notes on this clone: The observed sequence ends 3 residues before the CDR3 terminus, with the missing tail filled in from the germline J gene. The chain uses TRBV2 and TRBJ1-5; TRBD1 matches at 7 bases. There are 13 residues in the CDR3. The germline CDR1 and CDR2 sequences are SNHLY and FYNNEI. V was pared by 6 bases and J by 7 bases, with 6 bases of the junction left unmatched. The sequenced CDR3 bases are TGTGCCAGCAGAGCAGGGGGAGGGCAGCCC. Residues: CASRAGGGQP. The full CDR3 protein is CASRAGGGQPQHF.

For this clone: Read coverage stops 3 residues before the CDR3 terminus; the germline J gene supplies the remainder. This chain connects TRBV27 to TRBJ2-7, with a possible D match to TRBD1 (6 bases). Germline V CDR1 and CDR2: MNHEY, SMNVEV (reference sequence). The CDR3 is made up of 16 amino acids. Trimming took off 6 bases at V and 0 bases at J, with 18 bases between the two ends. CDR3 DNA, as far as it was read: TGTGCCAGCAGCCCAGGGGCTGGAAGGAGCTCCTACGAG. Its protein product is CASSPGAGRSSYE. The whole CDR3 protein is CASSPGAGRSSYEQYF.

Points on this clone: The read gets to within 3 residues of the CDR3 end, and the germline J gene fills in the rest. The V gene is TRBV2, the J gene TRBJ2-7, with TRBD1 matching over 7 bases. V shed 6 bases and J 1 base; nucleotides not matched to a gene: 6. CDR3 length: 14 amino acids. CDR1 SNHLY and CDR2 FYNNEI come from the germline V gene. CDR3 loop: CASRDRPTSYEQYF. The covered CDR3 bases are TGTGCCAGCAGGGACAGGCCCACTTCCTACGAG.

Details on this clone: Sequencing ends 3 residues short of the CDR3 end; the germline J gene provides the rest. The rearrangement joins TRBV30 to TRBJ1-1; 10 bases match TRBD1. CDR1 GTSNPN and CDR2 SVGIG come from the germline V gene (reference sequence). V shed 3 bases and J 1 base; nucleotides not matched to a gene: 2. The CDR3 runs 14 residues. Partial CDR3 DNA: TGTGCCTGGAGGGGGACAGGGGCGAACACTGAA. It translates to CAWRGTGANTE. The full CDR3 reads CAWRGTGANTEAFF.

In the case of this clone: With the read ending 3 residues before the CDR3 end, the germline J gene is used to fill in that end. The chain combines TRBV28 with TRBJ1-2; a weak D match, TRBD1 (5 bases). The CDR3 has 13 residues. Trimming cost V 7 bases and J 2 bases, with 11 bases left between them. The V gene's germline CDR1 is MDHEN and CDR2 SYDVKM. The CDR3 protein is CASNPGGNYGYTF. CDR3 DNA (partial): TGTGCCAGCAACCCGGGGGGAAACTATGGC.

Comment on this clone: The read is 3 residues too short to cover the CDR3 end, so that end is filled in from the germline J gene. This chain joins TRBV2 and TRBJ1-6; D might be TRBD1 (6 bases). Trimming pared 4 bases from V and 6 bases from J, leaving 16 bases between. CDR3 length: 16 residues. The germline gives CDR1 SNHLY, CDR2 FYNNEI. The CDR3 DNA, read in part, is TGTGCCAGCAGTGCACAGGGAGCGGATAGTAATTCACCC. Its translation: CASSAQGADSNSP. The full CDR3 protein is CASSAQGADSNSPLHF.

On this clone: With the read ending 3 residues before the CDR3 end, the germline J gene is used to fill in that end. This sequence joins TRBV7-9 and TRBJ2-7; 8 nucleotides line up with TRBD1. CDR3 length: 15 residues. Germline values: CDR1 SEHNR, CDR2 FQNEAQ (reference sequence). J gave up 5 bases and V 5 bases, and 11 bases lay outside the gene matches. CDR3 region: CASSTFRDRTNEQYF. The DNA read from the CDR3 is TGTGCCAGCAGCACGTTCCGGGACAGGACTAACGAG. Drawing the rest from reference TRBV7-9 and TRBJ2-7, the complete variable domain is DTGVSQNPRHKITKRGQNVTFRCDPISEHNRLYWYRQTLGQGPEFLTYFQNEAQLEKSRLLSDRFSAERPKGSFSTLEIQRTEQGDSAMYLCASSTFRDRTNEQYFGPGTRLTVT.

Worth noting for this clone: The sequenced fragment ends 3 residues before the CDR3 boundary, so the rest is inferred from the germline J gene. This chain uses TRBV5-1 with TRBJ2-2; 11 nucleotides match TRBD1. V gave up 3 bases and J gave up 7 bases; unmatched junction bases: 8. The germline V gene has CDR1 SGHRS and CDR2 YFSETQ. This CDR3 is 16 amino acids long. CDR3 sequence: CASSSPDRGLSGELFF. The part of the CDR3 DNA that was read is TGCGCCAGCAGCTCACCGGACAGGGGGCTGAGCGGGGAG.

As to this clone: From the germline J gene comes the end of the CDR3, since the read stops 3 residues before it. The chain employs TRBV5-1 and TRBJ1-2; 11 bases match TRBD1. This CDR3 contains 14 residues. The junction had 5 bases not matched to a gene; V was cut back by 4 bases and J by 6 bases. CDR1 SGHRS and CDR2 YFSETQ come from the germline V gene. CDR3 sequence reads: CASSGRTGGDGYTF. The DNA read from the CDR3 is TGCGCCAGCAGCGGACGGACAGGGGGCGATGGC.

CDR3 in amino acids: CASSMVWDSHFYEQYF. The CDR3 DNA, read in part, is TGTGCCAGTAGTATGGTTTGGGACAGTCATTTCTACGAG. The chain combines TRBV19 with TRBJ2-7; 7 nucleotides agree with TRBD1. The read stops 3 residues short of the end of the CDR3; the missing end is completed from the germline J gene. This CDR3 contains 16 residues. Unmatched junction bases numbered 11, after V lost 3 bases and J lost 3 bases. Germline-derived CDR1 and CDR2 are LNHDA and SQIVND (reference sequence).

In the case of this clone: The read terminates 3 residues before the CDR3 end, so the remaining end is supplied by the germline J gene. This rearrangement joins TRBV19 to TRBJ2-5; tentatively, D is TRBD1 or TRBD2 (5 bases each). V was pared by 7 bases and J by 0 bases, with 12 bases between. The CDR3 is 14 residues long. CDR1 LNHDA and CDR2 SQIVND come from the germline V gene (reference sequence). The CDR3: CASMEAGNQETQYF. The CDR3 DNA, read in part, is TGTGCCAGTATGGAGGCAGGGAACCAAGAGACC.

About this clone itself: The sequenced fragment ends 3 residues before the CDR3 boundary, so the rest is inferred from the germline J gene. The chain uses TRBV11-1 and TRBJ2-1; D is perhaps TRBD2 (7 bases). The CDR3 has 15 amino acids. CDR1 is SGHAT and CDR2 is FQDESV in the germline V gene (reference sequence). V gave up 3 bases and J gave up 6 bases, with 15 bases separating them. CDR3 protein: CASSLGHSGGNEQFF. Incomplete CDR3 DNA: TGTGCCAGCAGCTTGGGACATTCGGGGGGCAATGAG.